Sequencing of this T cell receptor beta chain was carried out in a study of blood T cell repertoires in COVID-19. Authors' analysis steps: Counts of nucleated cells, estimated from reference gene primer amplification, were obtained. TCRdb keeps only in-frame clones here, not all; method: immunoSEQ multiplex PCR. That table is the source of V, J and clone size, and D and trimming were worked out from the DNA. The sample contains roughly 290,000 clones, approximately 90% of which appear only once. The receptor was derived from a man in his thirties or forties with acute or convalescent COVID-19. The source material was peripheral blood.

CDR3 loop: CASSEGQGVYGYTF. The CDR3 DNA follows: TGTGCCAGCAGTGAAGGGCAGGGCGTCTATGGCTACACCTTC. The V call is TRBV25-1, the J call TRBJ1-2, with a weak D call TRBD1 (5 bases). The V and J ends lost 2 bases and 4 bases respectively, with 11 bases between them. The CDR3 spans 14 residues. Germline CDR1 and CDR2: MGHDK and SYGVNS.